The following is a T cell receptor beta chain sequence with its context. The data originate from a study of T cell responses to AZD1222 COVID-19 vaccine. In germline, CDR1 is KGHDR, CDR2 SFDVKD. The V end was cut by 9 bases, the J end by 2 bases, with 15 bases between. This CDR3 comprises 14 residues. Sequencing was performed with immunoSEQ multiplex PCR; in TCRdb, only in-frame clones are kept and a portion is missing. The sample yields some 160,000 clones, 80% to 95% seen once. The sample was peripheral blood, taken on day 0 of AZD1222 vaccination. The chain carries TRBV24-1 and TRBJ2-5; D gene ambiguous. This receptor was obtained from an adult in good health. CDR3 nucleotide sequence: TGTGCCACCTCCGCGCCCGCACTTCAAGAGACCCAGTACTTC. Its protein product is CATSAPALQETQYF.